The rows below give T cell receptor beta chains drawn from one sample of a study of TIL therapy for anti-PD-1-resistant metastatic lung cancer. TCRdb's copy holds only in-frame clones and misses some; the assay was immunoSEQ multiplex PCR. The sample records 10,000 to 12,000 clones, 50% to 65% being singletons. Sequencing used tumor tissue, obtained at baseline. The source of these receptors is a person between 25 and 79 years old with non-small cell lung cancer. The CDR3 runs from the conserved cysteine through the conserved F or W. The order of the fields is clone size, J gene, D gene, V gene, CDR3 protein, CDR3 DNA. D genes are given only for firm matches. Only some rows state a clone size, as once, few, many or a class for expanded clones.

clone_size: few; j_call: TRBJ2-1; d_call: NA; v_call: TRBV10-3; cdr3_aa: CAIRGVNEQFF; cdr3_nt: TGTGCCATCAGGGGGGTAAATGAGCAGTTCTTC
clone_size: NA; j_call: TRBJ2-7; d_call: TRBD2; v_call: TRBV5-1; cdr3_aa: CASSPLGGNYEQYF; cdr3_nt: TGCGCCAGCAGCCCCCTGGGGGGGAACTACGAGCAGTACTTC
clone_size: NA; j_call: TRBJ2-5; d_call: TRBD2; v_call: TRBV5-8; cdr3_aa: CASSLMGLAEETQYF; cdr3_nt: TGTGCCAGCAGCTTAATGGGACTAGCGGAAGAGACCCAGTACTTC
clone_size: few; j_call: TRBJ1-1; d_call: TRBD1; v_call: TRBV5-8; cdr3_aa: CASEGQINTEAFF; cdr3_nt: TGTGCCAGCGAGGGACAGATAAACACTGAAGCTTTCTTT
clone_size: NA; j_call: TRBJ2-7; d_call: NA; v_call: TRBV19; cdr3_aa: CASSLFWGDYEQYF; cdr3_nt: TGTGCCAGTAGCCTTTTTTGGGGGGACTACGAGCAGTACTTC
clone_size: NA; j_call: TRBJ2-3; d_call: NA; v_call: TRBV5-1; cdr3_aa: CASSLVGGSTDTQYF; cdr3_nt: TGCGCCAGCAGCCTGGTAGGGGGAAGCACAGATACGCAGTATTTT
clone_size: NA; j_call: TRBJ2-5; d_call: NA; v_call: TRBV12-5; cdr3_aa: CASRGAGETQYF; cdr3_nt: TGTGCTAGTCGAGGGGCGGGAGAGACCCAGTACTTC
clone_size: NA; j_call: TRBJ2-1; d_call: NA; v_call: TRBV15; cdr3_aa: CATSRDRKVLSSYNEQFF; cdr3_nt: TGTGCCACCAGCAGAGATCGGAAGGTCCTAAGCTCCTACAATGAGCAGTTCTTC
clone_size: few; j_call: TRBJ1-3; d_call: NA; v_call: TRBV2; cdr3_aa: CASRNTGSGNTIYF; cdr3_nt: TGTGCCAGCAGGAATACGGGTTCTGGAAACACCATATATTTT
clone_size: NA; j_call: TRBJ2-2; d_call: TRBD2; v_call: TRBV4-2; cdr3_aa: CASSQGPLAGGGTGELFF; cdr3_nt: TGTGCCAGCAGCCAAGGACCCCTGGCGGGAGGTGGCACCGGGGAGCTGTTTTTT
clone_size: once; j_call: TRBJ1-3; d_call: NA; v_call: TRBV7-8; cdr3_aa: CASSLEGGVNTIYF; cdr3_nt: TGTGCCAGCAGCTTAGAAGGAGGCGTAAACACCATATATTTT
clone_size: once; j_call: TRBJ1-3; d_call: NA; v_call: TRBV7-2; cdr3_aa: CASSQQTGLTGNTIYF; cdr3_nt: TGTGCCAGCAGCCAACAGACAGGATTAACTGGAAACACCATATATTTT
clone_size: NA; j_call: TRBJ2-7; d_call: NA; v_call: TRBV12-5; cdr3_aa: CASGLPSLGGGEQYF; cdr3_nt: TGTGCTAGTGGTTTGCCCAGCCTCGGGGGCGGCGAGCAGTACTTC
clone_size: once; j_call: TRBJ1-1; d_call: NA; v_call: TRBV27; cdr3_aa: CASSYRAYGGTTEAFF; cdr3_nt: TGTGCCAGCAGTTACCGGGCCTACGGGGGGACCACTGAAGCTTTCTTT
clone_size: NA; j_call: TRBJ2-7; d_call: NA; v_call: TRBV5-6; cdr3_aa: CASSLTQGSYEQYF; cdr3_nt: TGTGCCAGCAGCCTAACCCAGGGTTCCTACGAGCAGTACTTC
clone_size: NA; j_call: TRBJ1-3; d_call: NA; v_call: TRBV27; cdr3_aa: CASSPVGPMISGNTIYF; cdr3_nt: TGTGCCAGCAGTCCAGTGGGACCTATGATCTCTGGAAACACCATATATTTT
clone_size: NA; j_call: TRBJ2-7; d_call: NA; v_call: TRBV2; cdr3_aa: CASSQQAGLNGQYF; cdr3_nt: TGTGCCAGCAGTCAGCAGGCAGGGCTGAACGGGCAGTACTTC
clone_size: NA; j_call: TRBJ2-3; d_call: NA; v_call: TRBV6-6; cdr3_aa: CASSDLADTQYF; cdr3_nt: TGTGCCAGCAGTGATTTGGCAGATACGCAGTATTTT
clone_size: NA; j_call: TRBJ2-7; d_call: NA; v_call: TRBV2; cdr3_aa: CASSRGPNYEQYF; cdr3_nt: TGTGCCAGCAGCCGGGGACCGAACTACGAGCAGTACTTC
clone_size: once; j_call: TRBJ1-1; d_call: TRBD1; v_call: TRBV5-4; cdr3_aa: CASSFKLGQGDPEAFF; cdr3_nt: TGTGCCAGCAGCTTCAAGTTGGGACAGGGTGACCCTGAAGCTTTCTTT
clone_size: medium-sized; j_call: TRBJ1-1; d_call: NA; v_call: TRBV7-9; cdr3_aa: CASSKSGVNTEAFF; cdr3_nt: TGTGCCAGCAGCAAGTCAGGGGTGAACACTGAAGCTTTCTTT
clone_size: once; j_call: TRBJ2-1; d_call: TRBD2; v_call: TRBV27; cdr3_aa: CASSLFSLLERGGHEQFF; cdr3_nt: TGTGCCAGCAGTTTATTCTCCTTACTCGAACGGGGGGGCCATGAGCAGTTCTTC
clone_size: few; j_call: TRBJ2-3; d_call: NA; v_call: TRBV10-3; cdr3_aa: CAISESSNTQYF; cdr3_nt: TGTGCCATCAGTGAGTCCAGCAATACGCAGTATTTT
clone_size: medium-sized; j_call: TRBJ2-1; d_call: TRBD2; v_call: TRBV12-5; cdr3_aa: CASAPTSGSYNEQFF; cdr3_nt: TGTGCTAGTGCTCCGACTAGCGGGAGCTACAATGAGCAGTTCTTC
clone_size: NA; j_call: TRBJ1-1; d_call: NA; v_call: TRBV5-5; cdr3_aa: CASSLGDIMNTEAFF; cdr3_nt: TGTGCCAGCAGCTTGGGGGACATCATGAACACTGAAGCTTTCTTT
clone_size: NA; j_call: TRBJ1-1; d_call: NA; v_call: TRBV5-1; cdr3_aa: CASSLGQMNTEAFF; cdr3_nt: TGCGCCAGCAGCTTGGGGCAGATGAACACTGAAGCTTTCTTT
clone_size: NA; j_call: TRBJ2-5; d_call: NA; v_call: TRBV9; cdr3_aa: CASSVDGTQETQYF; cdr3_nt: TGTGCCAGCAGCGTAGACGGGACTCAAGAGACCCAGTACTTC
clone_size: NA; j_call: TRBJ1-1; d_call: TRBD1; v_call: TRBV13; cdr3_aa: CASSPAGQGNTEAFF; cdr3_nt: TGTGCCAGCAGCCCCGCGGGACAGGGGAACACTGAAGCTTTCTTT
clone_size: NA; j_call: TRBJ1-3; d_call: NA; v_call: TRBV7-8; cdr3_aa: CASSPGSGNTIYF; cdr3_nt: TGTGCCAGCAGCCCAGGGTCTGGAAACACCATATATTTT
clone_size: NA; j_call: TRBJ2-3; d_call: TRBD2; v_call: TRBV4-2; cdr3_aa: CASRLSGRADTQYF; cdr3_nt: TGTGCCAGCCGACTTAGCGGGAGGGCAGATACGCAGTATTTT
clone_size: few; j_call: TRBJ2-2; d_call: TRBD2; v_call: TRBV27; cdr3_aa: CASSRLAGAQLTGELFF; cdr3_nt: TGTGCCAGCAGCCGTCTAGCGGGGGCCCAGTTGACCGGGGAGCTGTTTTTT